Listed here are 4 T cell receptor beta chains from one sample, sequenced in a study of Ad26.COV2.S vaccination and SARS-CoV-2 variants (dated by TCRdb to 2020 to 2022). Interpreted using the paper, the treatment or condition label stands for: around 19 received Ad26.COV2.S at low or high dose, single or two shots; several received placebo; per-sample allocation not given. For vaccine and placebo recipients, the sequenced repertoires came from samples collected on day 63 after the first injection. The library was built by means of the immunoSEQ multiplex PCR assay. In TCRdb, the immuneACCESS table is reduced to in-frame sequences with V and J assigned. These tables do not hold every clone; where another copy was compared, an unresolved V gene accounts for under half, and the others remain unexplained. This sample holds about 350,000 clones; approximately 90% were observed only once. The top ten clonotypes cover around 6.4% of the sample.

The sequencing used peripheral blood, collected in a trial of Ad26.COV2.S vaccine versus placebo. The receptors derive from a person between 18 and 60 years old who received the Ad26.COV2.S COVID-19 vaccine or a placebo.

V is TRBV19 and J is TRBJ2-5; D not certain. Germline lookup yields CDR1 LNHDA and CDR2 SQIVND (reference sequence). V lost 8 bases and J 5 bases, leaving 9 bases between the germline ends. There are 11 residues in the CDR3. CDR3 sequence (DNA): TGTGCCAGTTCATCCGGGGAGACCCAGTACTTC. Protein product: CASSSGETQYF.

The CDR3: CASNRDSNTEAFF. CDR3 sequence (DNA): TGTGCCAGCAACCGGGACAGCAACACTGAAGCTTTCTTT. This sequence joins TRBV6-5 and TRBJ1-1, with 7 positions matching TRBD1. Trimming at V came to 7 bases and at J to 2 bases, leaving 4 bases not matched to a gene. This CDR3 is 13 amino acids long. Germline values: CDR1 MNHEY, CDR2 SVGAGI.

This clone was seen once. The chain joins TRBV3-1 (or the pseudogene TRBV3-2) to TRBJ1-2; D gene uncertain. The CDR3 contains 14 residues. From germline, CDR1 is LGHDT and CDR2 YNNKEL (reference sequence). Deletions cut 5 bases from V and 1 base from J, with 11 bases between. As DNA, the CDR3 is TGTGCCAGCAGCGCTCCCCCCAATAACTATGGCTACACCTTC. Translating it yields CASSAPPNNYGYTF.

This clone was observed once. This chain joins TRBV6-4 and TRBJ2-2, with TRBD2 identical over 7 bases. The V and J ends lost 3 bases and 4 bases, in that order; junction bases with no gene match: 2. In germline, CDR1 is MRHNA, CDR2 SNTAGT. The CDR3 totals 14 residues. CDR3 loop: CASSEGGSTGELFF. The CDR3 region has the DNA TGTGCCAGCAGTGAGGGGGGGAGCACCGGGGAGCTGTTTTTT.